This T cell receptor beta chain comes out of a study of T cells after yellow fever vaccination. Notes on the study in general: The booster response re-showed most primary clones: around 97% CD4, approximately 90% CD8. Abundant clonotypes from the bulk population could get into FACS-sorted repertoires as contaminants.

This clonotype was seen a few times. The antigen remains unidentified. Trimming stripped 3 bases from V and 5 bases from J, with 10 bases between. The CDR3 covers 13 residues. UMIs were added to TCR cDNA along with a universal primer site when it was made by 5'RACE template switching. TCRdb re-called the 5' RACE reads through MiXCR, storing one row per CDR3 protein. This table has nearly 350,000 distinct CDR3 sequences, 8.1% appearing once. The rearrangement links TRBV12-3 or TRBV12-4 to TRBJ1-1; D is uncertain. The sequence was obtained from a man aged 18 to 29 who received the YFV17D yellow fever vaccine. This specimen consisted of PBMCs, obtained roughly 47 days after the first yellow fever vaccination. In nucleotides, the CDR3 is TGTGCCAGCAGTTTGGGCCAGAGGACTGAAGCTTTCTTT. It is translated as CASSLGQRTEAFF.